The 10 T cell receptor beta chains below all came from one sample that was sequenced in a study of cytomegalovirus exposure and HLA in healthy donors. PCR amplification relied on 60 Vbeta primers (plus 13 Jbeta primers). Using immunoSEQ multiplex PCR, the repertoire was profiled, and TCRdb retains in-frame clones only, with some absent. The table shows around 130,000 clones, with less than 75% occurring only once. The sample comprised PBMCs. These receptors were taken from a woman aged 40 to 50 in good health and CMV-seropositive.

The rearrangement links TRBV7-9 to TRBJ2-7; 8 bases map to TRBD1. Germline V gene sequence: CDR1 SEHNR, CDR2 FQNEAQ (reference sequence). The CDR3 runs 14 residues. Germline trimming cut 2 bases from V and 2 bases from J; bases unmatched to any gene: 2. The CDR3 DNA sequence: TGTGCCAGCAGCTTATCGACAGGGGCCTACGAGCAGTACTTC. Translation gives CASSLSTGAYEQYF.

This chain connects TRBV27 to TRBJ2-7, with 12 bases matching TRBD2. This CDR3 spans 17 amino acids. Germline V gene data show CDR1 as MNHEY and CDR2 as SMNVEV (reference sequence). V was pared by 0 bases and J by 3 bases, with 6 bases of the junction left unmatched. CDR3: CASSLSILAGGIYEQYF. The CDR3 nucleotides read TGTGCCAGCAGTTTATCGATCCTAGCGGGAGGGATCTACGAGCAGTACTTC.

V and J are TRBV2 and TRBJ1-5; 7 positions agree with TRBD1. The trim removed 6 bases at V and 4 bases at J, leaving 3 bases unmatched. Germline CDR1 and CDR2: SNHLY and FYNNEI. The CDR3 is 13 amino acids. The chain's CDR3 is CASRTGLNQPQHF. The CDR3 DNA sequence: TGTGCCAGCAGGACAGGGCTGAATCAGCCCCAGCATTTT.

This clone was observed a handful of times. This chain uses TRBV2 with TRBJ2-2; 15 bases agree with TRBD2. This CDR3 is 17 amino acids long. The junction had 9 bases not matched to a gene; V was cut back by 5 bases and J by 8 bases. Germline-derived CDR1 and CDR2 are SNHLY and FYNNEI. The CDR3, as DNA: TGTGCCAGCAGTCGATCCGGGACTAGCGGGGGGTTTGGGGAGCTGTTTTTT. Translation gives CASSRSGTSGGFGELFF.

This clone was seen only a few times. One junction end does not reproduce the germline sequence, and a read error may be involved. CDR3 sequence reads: CSSSYAGTGGVGKLFF. DNA of the CDR3: TGTTCCAGCAGCTACGCCGGGACAGGGGGCGTCGGGAAACTGTTTTTT. This chain connects TRBV7-9 to TRBJ1-4; 12 bases fit TRBD1. Germline V CDR1 and CDR2: SEHNR, FQNEAQ (reference sequence). The CDR3 loop spans 16 amino acids.

V and J are TRBV29-1 and TRBJ1-1, with a weak D call TRBD1 (5 bases). V lost 5 bases and J lost 4, with 11 bases in between. The CDR3 is made up of 12 amino acids. Germline assignment: CDR1 SQVTM and CDR2 ANQGSEA. The CDR3 spells CSVLSGGTEAFF. CDR3 nucleotide sequence: TGCAGCGTTCTTTCGGGGGGCACTGAAGCTTTCTTT.

This clone was detected once. The rearrangement uses TRBV5-6 and TRBJ2-7, with TRBD2 matching over 10 bases. CDR1 and CDR2 (germline): SGHDT, YYEEEE. The CDR3 consists of 16 residues. Unmatched junction bases numbered 12, after V lost 4 bases and J lost 5 bases. The CDR3 DNA sequence: TGTGCCAGCAGCCCGATGAATAGCGGGAGGATGAACGAGCAGTACTTC. Translation gives CASSPMNSGRMNEQYF.

The V gene is TRBV29-1, the J gene TRBJ2-3; D perhaps matches TRBD2 (5 bases). V was cut by 6 bases and J by 4 bases, with 14 bases left in between. The CDR3 runs to 13 residues. Germline CDR1 is SQVTM and CDR2 is ANQGSEA. The CDR3 sequence is CSVVPGNPDTQYF. CDR3 coding DNA: TGCAGCGTAGTCCCGGGGAACCCAGATACGCAGTATTTT.

The CDR3 nucleotides are TGTGCCAGCTCTCCTAGCCGCCTTAGCTCCTACAATGAGCAGTTCTTC. Translating gives CASSPSRLSSYNEQFF. The chain uses TRBV7-3 and TRBJ2-1, with D possibly being TRBD2 (5 bases). The CDR3 extends over 16 amino acids. With 8 bases removed from V and 0 bases from J, the gap between germline ends came to 17 bases. Germline lookup yields CDR1 SGHTA and CDR2 FQGTGA.

The chain is built from TRBV6-5 and TRBJ1-2; D uncertain. Deletions cut 2 bases from V and 3 bases from J, with 10 bases between. Germline loops: CDR1 MNHEY, CDR2 SVGAGI. This CDR3 spans 14 amino acids. The CDR3 loop reads CASSYGSGDYGYTF. DNA of the CDR3: TGTGCCAGCAGTTACGGGTCCGGAGACTATGGCTACACCTTC.